Ten or more counts support the clone carrying this T cell receptor (beta chain). What it binds is not known. This entry comes from a study of T cells after yellow fever vaccination. Study details: Where fractions had low cell numbers, libraries were prepared from them with the SMART-Seq v4 Ultra Low Input RNA kit. Findings and caveats of the study: It was the secondary response that reached its peak faster, day 5 versus 15, but it was weaker. There was a possibility that FACS-sorted repertoires contained abundant clonotypes contaminating from the bulk population. After the booster, 96% of CD4 and 88% of CD8 primary-response clones were re-detected.

From the 5' RACE reads, TCRdb called clonotypes with MiXCR, one entry per CDR3 protein. This sample has hundreds of thousands of distinct CDR3 sequences, with around 4% found just once. This CDR3 is 15 amino acids long. The V and J ends lost 5 bases and 2 bases respectively, with 13 bases between them. This clonotype originated in a man aged 18 to 30 who received the YFV17D yellow fever vaccine. The chain couples TRBV12-3 or TRBV12-4 to TRBJ1-5; D unresolved. Sequencing used PBMCs, obtained on the day of the yellow fever booster vaccination. The CDR3 DNA follows: TGTGCCAGCAGTCCAAGGCCCTCCCGCAATCAGCCCCAGCATTTT. Amino acids: CASSPRPSRNQPQHF.